This T cell receptor (beta chain) was identified during a study of blood T cell repertoires in COVID-19. Original data processing: How many nucleated cells were present was estimated from reference gene primer amplification. Assay used: immunoSEQ multiplex PCR; TCRdb lists only in-frame clones, some missing. The V and J calls and clone size are taken from that table; D and trimming were inferred from the DNA. The data show fewer than 90,000 clones, around four fifths seen once. The V gene's germline CDR1 is SEHNR and CDR2 FQNEAQ (reference sequence). CDR3 length equals 15 residues. V gave up 1 base and J gave up 7 bases, with 16 bases separating them.

The sample was peripheral blood. The clonotype originates from a man between 65 and 85 years old with acute or convalescent COVID-19. J is TRBJ1-2 and V is TRBV7-9; D unclear. CDR3 in amino acids: CASSLDSGVGSGYTF. In DNA, the CDR3 is TGTGCCAGCAGCTTAGACTCGGGAGTGGGGTCTGGCTACACCTTC.